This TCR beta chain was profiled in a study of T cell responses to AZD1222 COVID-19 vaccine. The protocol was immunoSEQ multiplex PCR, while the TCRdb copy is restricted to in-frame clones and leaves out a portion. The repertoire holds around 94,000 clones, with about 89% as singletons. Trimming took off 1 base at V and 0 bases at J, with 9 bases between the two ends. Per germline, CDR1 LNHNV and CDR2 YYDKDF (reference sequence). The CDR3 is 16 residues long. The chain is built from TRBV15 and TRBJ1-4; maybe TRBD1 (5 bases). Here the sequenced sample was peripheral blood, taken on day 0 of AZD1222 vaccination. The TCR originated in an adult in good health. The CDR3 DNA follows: TGTGCCACCAGCAGAGCTCAGGGAGCAACTAATGAAAAACTGTTTTTT. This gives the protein CATSRAQGATNEKLFF.